These 18 T cell receptor beta chains came from one sample sequenced in a study of T-cell reconstitution after alpha-beta-depleted transplantation in children (TCRdb year 2016). The library relied on PCR. Reads for this sample came from an Illumina HiSeq 2500. To normalize quantification of the TCRbeta repertoire, the TCR libraries were built with molecular barcoding that relied on unique molecular identifiers. Using fastp at Q25 and MiXCR, TCRdb reprocessed the public reads and kept productive beta chains. Identical CDR3 proteins give one entry, which carries the most common genes and DNA. For this sample there are roughly 100,000 distinct CDR3 sequences; roughly 8% appear just once. The leading ten clones occupy just under 7% of the sample. The material sequenced was PBMCs from the stem cell graft donor, taken from the stem cell graft. The receptors originated from a human donor who donated a stem cell graft to a child with congenital amegakaryocytic thrombocytopenia.

Ten or more counts support this clonotype. This chain connects TRBV7-9 to TRBJ2-7; a possible D gene is TRBD2 (6 bases). V was pared by 5 bases and J by 7 bases, with 15 bases between. The CDR3 covers 13 residues. The germline V gene has CDR1 SEHNR and CDR2 FQNEAQ (reference sequence). The DNA of the CDR3 is TGTGCCAGCAGCCAAACGGGAGCAGGAGAGCAGTACTTC. Its translation is CASSQTGAGEQYF.

This chain uses TRBV7-8 with TRBJ2-4; 11 bases map to TRBD1. Germline values: CDR1 SGHVS, CDR2 FQNEAQ. The J segment lost 0 bases and the V segment lost 4 bases, leaving 11 bases of the junction unmatched. This CDR3 has 19 residues. The CDR3: CASSSPGQGVRGAKNIQYF. CDR3 DNA sequence: TGTGCCAGCAGCTCCCCGGGACAGGGGGTTCGAGGAGCCAAAAACATTCAGTACTTC.

This clonotype was seen at least ten times. The chain joins TRBV15 to TRBJ1-5, with D possibly matching TRBD1 (5 bases). V dropped 3 bases and J dropped 0 bases, with 15 bases sitting between them. Germline V gene data show CDR1 as LNHNV and CDR2 as YYDKDF (reference sequence). CDR3 length: 17 amino acids. The CDR3 loop reads CATSRPGRGYSNQPQHF. The CDR3 nucleotides are TGTGCCACCAGCAGGCCCGGGAGGGGCTATAGCAATCAGCCCCAGCATTTT.

This clonotype has at least ten counts. The chain recombines TRBV3-1 with TRBJ1-1, with D perhaps matching TRBD1 (5 bases). The CDR3 totals 14 residues. Trimming stripped 2 bases from V and 3 bases from J, with 10 bases between. Per the germline V gene, CDR1 is LGHDT and CDR2 is YNNKEL (reference sequence). CDR3 sequence reads: CASSQPGPYTEAFF. Written as DNA, the CDR3 is TGTGCCAGCAGCCAACCGGGACCTTACACTGAAGCTTTCTTT. Full variable domain (remainder filled in from reference TRBV3-1 and TRBJ1-1): DTAVSQTPKYLVTQMGNDKSIKCEQNLGHDTMYWYKQDSKKFLKIMFSYNNKELIINETVPNRFSPKSPDKAHLNLHINSLELGDSAVYFCASSQPGPYTEAFFGQGTRLTVV.

This clonotype has at least ten counts. The chain recombines TRBV7-2 with TRBJ2-7; no firm D call. CDR1 is SGHTA, CDR2 FQGNSA, per germline. The CDR3 is made up of 14 amino acids. The germline V and J ends were trimmed by 3 bases and 2 bases, with 11 bases remaining between them. The CDR3 nucleotides read TGTGCCAGCAGCTTCGCCGGGCCCCCCTACGAGCAGTACTTC. It specifies CASSFAGPPYEQYF.

This clonotype came up many times. V usage is TRBV9 and J usage is TRBJ1-4; 9 bases map to TRBD1. Trimming cost V 0 bases and J 7 bases; bases outside gene matches: 4. The CDR3 sequence is 15 residues long. Germline CDR1 and CDR2: SGDLS and YYNGEE. The DNA for the CDR3 is TGTGCCAGCAGCGTAGGGACAGGGGAGGGTGAAAAACTGTTTTTT. Its translation is CASSVGTGEGEKLFF.

This clonotype was picked up many times. J is TRBJ2-3 and V is TRBV5-1; the D is unclear. The CDR3 is made up of 12 amino acids. V lost 2 bases and J 7 bases, leaving 8 bases between the germline ends. CDR1 and CDR2 from the germline V gene are SGHRS and YFSETQ. The CDR3 protein is CASSFRVHTQYF. CDR3 in DNA: TGCGCCAGCAGCTTCCGGGTTCATACGCAGTATTTT. Variable domain in full (rest from reference TRBV5-1 and TRBJ2-3): KAGVTQTPRYLIKTRGQQVTLSCSPISGHRSVSWYQQTPGQGLQFLFEYFSETQRNKGNFPGRFSGRQFSNSRSEMNVSTLELGDSALYLCASSFRVHTQYFGPGTRLTVL.

This clonotype was seen a handful of times. This chain joins TRBV19 and TRBJ2-7; 8 bases are a match to TRBD2. Unmatched junction bases numbered 6, after V lost 7 bases and J lost 1 base. The CDR3 is 14 amino acids. Per germline, CDR1 LNHDA and CDR2 SQIVND (reference sequence). The CDR3 protein is CASKEKRGSYEQYF. Written as DNA, the CDR3 is TGTGCCAGTAAAGAGAAGCGGGGGTCCTACGAGCAGTACTTC. Filled out from reference TRBV19 and TRBJ2-7, the complete variable domain reads DGGITQSPKYLFRKEGQNVTLSCEQNLNHDAMYWYRQDPGQGLRLIYYSQIVNDFQKGDIAEGYSVSREKKESFPLTVTSAQKNPTAFYLCASKEKRGSYEQYFGPGTRLTVT.

This clonotype was observed many times. The chain is built from TRBV5-4 and TRBJ2-5; D is perhaps TRBD2 (5 bases). This CDR3 contains 14 residues. The germline V gene encodes CDR1 SGHNT and CDR2 YYREEE (reference sequence). V lost 4 bases and J lost 5, with 15 bases in between. As DNA, the CDR3 is TGTGCCAGCAGCCAGAGGGAAATGGGGGAGACCCAGTACTTC. Amino acids: CASSQREMGETQYF.

This rearrangement joins TRBV29-1 to TRBJ2-7, with 8 bases identical to TRBD2. CDR3 length: 14 amino acids. Germline values: CDR1 SQVTM, CDR2 ANQGSEA. The trim removed 3 bases at V and 0 bases at J, leaving 4 bases unmatched. The chain's CDR3 is CSVEPLAGSYEQYF. CDR3 in DNA: TGCAGCGTTGAGCCGCTAGCGGGCTCCTACGAGCAGTACTTC.

This clonotype occurred a few times. The chain uses TRBV9 and TRBJ1-5; D gene uncertain. There are 15 residues in the CDR3. V lost 0 bases and J 7 bases, leaving 14 bases between the germline ends. Germline CDR1 and CDR2: SGDLS and YYNGEE. The CDR3 sequence: CASSVAGSSGQPQHF. DNA for the CDR3: TGTGCCAGCAGCGTAGCTGGAAGCTCCGGGCAGCCCCAGCATTTT.

This clonotype was observed many times. This chain connects TRBV10-2 to TRBJ2-7; TRBD1 matches 8 bases. Per the germline V gene, CDR1 is WSHSY and CDR2 is SAAADI. The CDR3 has 10 amino acids. The V gene end was trimmed by 11 bases and the J gene end by 5 bases; junction bases not matched to a gene: 2. In nucleotides, the CDR3 is TGCGCCGGACAGGGTCACGAGCAGTACTTC. It is translated as CAGQGHEQYF.

This clonotype was counted at least ten times. The chain employs TRBV7-2 and TRBJ2-3; the D gene is possibly TRBD2 (6 bases). The CDR3 extends over 14 amino acids. In germline, CDR1 is SGHTA, CDR2 FQGNSA. Trimming took 3 bases from V and 4 from J, leaving 11 bases between them. The CDR3 region is CASSLGLNSDTQYF. CDR3 coding DNA: TGTGCCAGCAGCTTGGGACTTAACTCAGATACGCAGTATTTT.

This clonotype was observed at least ten times. The CDR3 loop reads CASSLGGPDTQYF. As DNA, the CDR3 is TGTGCCAGCAGTTTGGGGGGGCCAGATACGCAGTATTTT. The chain has TRBV12-3 or TRBV12-4 and TRBJ2-3; tentative D call: TRBD2 (7 bases). CDR3 length equals 13 residues. Trimming stripped 3 bases from V and 4 bases from J, with 8 bases between.

This clonotype has a count of ten or more. The chain uses TRBV29-1 and TRBJ1-1; 7 nucleotides agree with TRBD1. V dropped 3 bases and J dropped 2; count of bases not matched to a gene: 3. Germline loops: CDR1 SQVTM, CDR2 ANQGSEA. The CDR3 is made up of 13 amino acids. DNA of the CDR3: TGCAGCGTTGAGGGGACAGTTAACACTGAAGCTTTCTTT. Protein product: CSVEGTVNTEAFF.

The CDR3 DNA reads as TGTGCCAGCTCACCACCACAAGAGACCCAGTACTTC. It is translated as CASSPPQETQYF. The chain joins TRBV18 to TRBJ2-5; D call uncertain. The ends were cut back, 0 bases at V and 2 bases at J, with 1 base in the middle. This CDR3 comprises 12 residues. Germline values: CDR1 KGHSH, CDR2 LQKENI.

This clonotype was observed many times. V and J are TRBV29-1 and TRBJ2-3, with TRBD1 identical over 8 bases. The CDR3 runs 15 residues. Germline values: CDR1 SQVTM, CDR2 ANQGSEA. J was trimmed by 2 bases and V by 3 bases; bases with no gene match: 7. For the CDR3, the DNA is TGCAGCGTTGACATTGACAGGGGTATCACAGATACGCAGTATTTT. Its translation is CSVDIDRGITDTQYF.

The sample holds many counts of this clonotype. The chain employs TRBV5-1 and TRBJ2-3, with 9 positions matching TRBD1. The length of the CDR3 is 16 residues. The J segment lost 1 base and the V segment lost 0 bases, leaving 3 bases of the junction unmatched. Germline CDR1 reads SGHRS; CDR2 reads YFSETQ. This CDR3 reads CASSLGGQGGTDTQYF. CDR3 nucleotides: TGCGCCAGCAGCTTGGGGGGACAGGGTGGCACAGATACGCAGTATTTT.